The text below deals with one T cell receptor beta chain. Its matching antigen is unknown. How the authors handled the data: Because ImmunoSEQ provided only junction sequences with no quality scores, the filtering differed. TCRdb keeps only in-frame clones here, not all; method: immunoSEQ multiplex PCR. V and J calls and clone size come straight from that table; D and trimming were deduced from the DNA. The repertoire includes approximately 530,000 clones, 90% to 96% of them detected once, and about 0.064% sits in the top ten. These data belong to a study of shared clonotypes between healthy human individuals. Study-wide background: There were three CD4 naive, three CD4 memory, two CD8 naive and one CD8 memory plates per donor.

The study, taken as a whole, reports: When naive CD4 clonotypes were compared across a handful of donors, around 5% were shared.

The CDR3 is 18 amino acids. Trimming stripped 0 bases from V and 0 bases from J, with 17 bases between. Germline loops: CDR1 MGHRA, CDR2 YSYEKL. Naive CD4+ cells were CD45RA-selected; the remaining cells were memory. This sequence was found in a young woman in good health. The chain recombines TRBV4-1 with TRBJ1-2; D ambiguous. What was sequenced was naive CD4+ T cells sorted from blood. Subset denoted: CD45RA+ positively selected. CDR3 DNA sequence: TGCGCCAGCAGCCAAGATCCATCGTCGCATCGCGCTAACTATGGCTACACCTTC. This encodes CASSQDPSSHRANYGYTF.